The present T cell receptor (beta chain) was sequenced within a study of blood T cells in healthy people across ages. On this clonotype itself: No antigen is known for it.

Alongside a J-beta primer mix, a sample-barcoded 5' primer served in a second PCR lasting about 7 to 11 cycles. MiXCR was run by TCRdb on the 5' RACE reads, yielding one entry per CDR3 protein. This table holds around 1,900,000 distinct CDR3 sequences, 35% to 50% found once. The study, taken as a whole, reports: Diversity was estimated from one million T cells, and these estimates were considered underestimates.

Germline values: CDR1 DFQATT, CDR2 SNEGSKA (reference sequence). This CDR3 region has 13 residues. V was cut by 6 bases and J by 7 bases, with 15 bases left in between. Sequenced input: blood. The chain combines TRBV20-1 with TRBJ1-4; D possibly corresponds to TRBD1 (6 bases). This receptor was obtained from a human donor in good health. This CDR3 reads CSASDRIPEKLFF. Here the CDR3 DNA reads TGCAGTGCAAGCGACAGGATTCCTGAAAAACTGTTTTTT.